This T cell receptor beta chain was captured by sequencing in a study of PD-L1 blockade in urothelial cancer. Across the study: Blood analysis took place 3 weeks (second dose) and 6 weeks after treatment start. Study results and limitations: In blood sampled pretreatment, TCR clonality below the median predicted better survival. Expansion of tumor-associated blood clones at 3 weeks was greater in durable-benefit patients.

CDR1 and CDR2 from the germline V gene are SEHNR and FQNEAQ (reference sequence). V lost 5 bases and J lost 2; bases outside the gene matches: 5. This CDR3 region has 15 residues. The time point is: peripheral blood 6 weeks after treatment start. Patients were diagnosed with urothelial carcinoma, either locally advanced or metastatic. Details on this clone: The antigen is not known.

Generated by immunoSEQ multiplex PCR, the TCRdb table keeps only in-frame clones and is missing some. The table lists around 100,000 clones, around 90% of them singletons, with less than 5% in the top ten. This chain joins TRBV7-9 and TRBJ2-1; 8 bases are a match to TRBD1. Here the sequenced sample was PBMCs, taken around atezolizumab (anti-PD-L1) treatment. The clonotype comes from a man between 60 and 75 years old with urothelial cancer. The DNA of the CDR3 is TGTGCCAGCAGCCTACCGGGACAGGCCTACAATGAGCAGTTCTTC. Amino acids: CASSLPGQAYNEQFF.